The subject of this entry is one T cell receptor beta chain. The sample holds a few counts of this clonotype. Its binding antigen is unknown. No base quality values were provided; no much bigger clone lies one nucleotide off. Healthy adult donors provided the non-mobilized peripheral blood. Enrichment of primary CD8+ T cells was performed with magnetic beads using the Miltenyi CD8+ T cell Isolation Kit. Naive CD8 T cells from blood were sorted by FACS as CD3+TCRalphabeta+CD8+CD45RO-CCR7+ cells prior to RNA extraction. Total RNA was purified from 40,000 to 200,000 sorted cells per sample with the RNeasy Micro kit, and quality checked on an Agilent RNA 6000 Nano chip. The data derive from a study of T cells generated in artificial thymic organoids (TCRdb year 2017). Background on the whole study: The study compared TCR alpha and beta CDR3 repertoires of CD8 single positive T cells derived from in vitro artificial thymic organoids with the repertoires of thymic and peripheral blood naive CD8 T cells. Displayed repertoire sequencing data were described as representative of three independent experiments.

Beyond this particular receptor, the publication reports: CD8 single positive T cells derived from organoids showed physiological TCR clonotype diversity comparable to the diversity seen in thymic and blood naive CD8 T cells.

TCRalpha and TCRbeta libraries were amplified separately by semi-nested PCR with Advantage 2 and reverse primers in the TRAC or TRBC constant regions. The amount of total RNA used for first-strand cDNA synthesis ranged from about 3 to 500 ng. TCR cDNA libraries were generated by 5'-RACE using the SMARTer PCR cDNA Synthesis kit, with a poly-dT primer employed for first-strand synthesis. The semi-nested reverse primers in the constant regions carried 5-nucleotide sample-specific barcodes, and the PCR products were cleaned up with the Zymo DNA Clean and Concentrator-5 kit. Up to ten barcoded samples were pooled, ligated to Illumina adaptors and sequenced on an Illumina MiSeq as 2 x 150 bp paired-end reads. Regarding the original processing steps: Demultiplexed reads were aligned using BLAT against a custom library containing all human TRAV, TRAJ, TRBV, TRBD and TRBJ combinations from IMGT. The best BLAT hits were picked using pslCDnaFilter (-maxAligns=1, -ignoreIntrons), and custom Perl scripts were used to calculate clonotype frequencies. TCRdb redid the processing of the public reads, applying fastp at Q25 and MiXCR, and retained in-frame beta chains. Rows are unified per CDR3 protein, each entry keeping the most common DNA and genes. TCRdb, not the authors, supplied the V and J calls. For this sample there are about 5,600 distinct CDR3 sequences; roughly 32% appear just once. The ten top clones hold about 2.4% of the sample.

Specimen: naive CD8+ T cells from blood. The cell subset or site label of this sample denotes: CD3+TCRalphabeta+CD8SP T cells; for blood, CD45RO-CCR7+ naive CD8+ T cells. The source is a human donor who gave cord blood stem cells for thymic organoid culture, a cardiac surgery patient who gave postnatal thymus, or a blood donor (not recorded which).

The DNA reads TGCAGTGCTAAGAAGAAAGGGGTACTAGCGGGAGCTTTCTACGGGTACGAGCAGTACTTC. The encoded protein is CSAKKKGVLAGAFYGYEQYF. The chain joins TRBV20-1 to TRBJ2-7; TRBD2 matches 11 bases in the middle. The germline V and J ends show losses of 4 bases and 4 bases respectively, and no gene match explains 24 bases of the junction. Taken from the germline V gene (reference sequence), the CDR1 and CDR2 loops are DFQATT and SNEGSKA. The CDR3 measures 20 amino acids from cysteine to phenylalanine. Left in the record is the CDR3 DNA by itself, 60 bases read in frame from the first base.